This T cell receptor beta chain is drawn from a study of T cell repertoires in cytomegalovirus infection. Study-level background: HLA-B-restricted CMV epitopes that are well studied were used alongside recently identified HLA-C-restricted ones. Through public TCR beta signatures, both CMV infection and matching HLA type were indicated. Study-wide results and caveats: Predominance within the ex vivo response was attributable to HLA-C-restricted CMV-specific TCR beta clonotypes. The study identified carriers of CMV plus the relevant HLA from cumulative public TCR beta family frequency.

This clonotype was counted between two and nine times. What it binds is not known. The V and J ends lost 0 bases and 0 bases, in that order; junction bases with no gene match: 3. There are 16 residues in the CDR3. The germline V gene has CDR1 SGDLS and CDR2 YYNGEE. Each CDR3 protein gets one entry after TCRdb re-called the reads with MiXCR. The profile shows approximately 76,000 distinct CDR3 sequences, roughly 37% of them singletons. The specimen comprised CD8+ T cells from cultured PBMCs, sampled from culture after CMV antigen stimulation. This clonotype was obtained from a human donor in good health (CMV status not recorded). Some clones in this sample may be carry-over from other donors' samples. The chain uses TRBV9 and TRBJ1-3, with TRBD1 matching over 7 bases. The CDR3: CASSVEGQSSGNTIYF. The CDR3 region has the DNA TGTGCCAGCAGCGTAGAGGGACAGAGCTCTGGAAACACCATATATTTT.